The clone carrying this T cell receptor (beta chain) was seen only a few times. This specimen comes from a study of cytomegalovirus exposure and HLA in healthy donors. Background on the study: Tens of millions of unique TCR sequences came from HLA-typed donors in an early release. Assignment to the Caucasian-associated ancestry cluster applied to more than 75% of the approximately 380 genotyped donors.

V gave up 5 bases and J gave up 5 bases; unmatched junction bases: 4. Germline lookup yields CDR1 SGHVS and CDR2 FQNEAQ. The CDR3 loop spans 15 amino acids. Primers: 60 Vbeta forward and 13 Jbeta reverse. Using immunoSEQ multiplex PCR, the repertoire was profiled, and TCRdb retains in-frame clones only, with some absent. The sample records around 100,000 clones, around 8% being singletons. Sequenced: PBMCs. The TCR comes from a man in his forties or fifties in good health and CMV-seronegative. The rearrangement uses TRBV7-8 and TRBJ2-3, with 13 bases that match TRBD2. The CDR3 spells CASSGRLAGGDTQYF. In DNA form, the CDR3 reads TGTGCCAGCAGCGGAAGACTAGCGGGAGGAGATACGCAGTATTTT.